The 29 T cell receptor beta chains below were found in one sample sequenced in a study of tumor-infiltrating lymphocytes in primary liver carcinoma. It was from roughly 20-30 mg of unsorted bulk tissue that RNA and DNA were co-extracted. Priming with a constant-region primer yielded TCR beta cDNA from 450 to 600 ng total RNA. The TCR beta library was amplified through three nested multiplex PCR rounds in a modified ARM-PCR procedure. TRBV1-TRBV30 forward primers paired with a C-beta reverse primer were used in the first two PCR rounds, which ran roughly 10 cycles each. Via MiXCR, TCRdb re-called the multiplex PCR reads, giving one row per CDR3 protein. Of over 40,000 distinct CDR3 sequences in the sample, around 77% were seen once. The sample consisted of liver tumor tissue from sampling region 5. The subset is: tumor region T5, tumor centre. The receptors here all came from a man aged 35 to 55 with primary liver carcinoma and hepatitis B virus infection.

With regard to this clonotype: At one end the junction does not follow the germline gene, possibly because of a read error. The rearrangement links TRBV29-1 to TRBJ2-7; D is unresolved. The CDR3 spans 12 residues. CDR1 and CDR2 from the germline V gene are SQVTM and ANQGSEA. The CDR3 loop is CSVSPWNYEQYF. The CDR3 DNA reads TGCAGCGTGTCCCCATGGAACTACGAACAGTACTTC.

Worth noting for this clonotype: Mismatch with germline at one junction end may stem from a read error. The CDR3 DNA reads TGTGTCAGCGGCTATACGGGACCTTTCTCCGGGGAGCTGTTTTTT. Translating it yields CVSGYTGPFSGELFF. The rearrangement joins TRBV11-1 to TRBJ2-2; D assignment may be TRBD1 or TRBD2 (5 bases each). CDR1 and CDR2 from the germline V gene are SGHAT and FQDESV (reference sequence). The CDR3 spans 15 residues.

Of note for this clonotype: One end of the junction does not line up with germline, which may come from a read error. Here the CDR3 reads CASSLLGVTGSNQPQHF. The CDR3 nucleotides read TGTGCCAGTAGCTTATTAGGGGTAACAGGGAGCAACCAGCCCCAGCATTTT. The chain joins TRBV11-2 to TRBJ1-5, with TRBD1 as a possible D gene (6 bases). Germline V CDR1 and CDR2: SGHAT, FQNNGV. This CDR3 region has 17 residues.

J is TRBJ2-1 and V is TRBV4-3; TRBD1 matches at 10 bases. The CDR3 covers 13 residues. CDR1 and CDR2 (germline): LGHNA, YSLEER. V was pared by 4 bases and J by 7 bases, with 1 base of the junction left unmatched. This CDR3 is CASSLDRGNEQFF. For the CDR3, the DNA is TGCGCCAGCAGCCTGGACAGGGGGAATGAGCAGTTCTTC.

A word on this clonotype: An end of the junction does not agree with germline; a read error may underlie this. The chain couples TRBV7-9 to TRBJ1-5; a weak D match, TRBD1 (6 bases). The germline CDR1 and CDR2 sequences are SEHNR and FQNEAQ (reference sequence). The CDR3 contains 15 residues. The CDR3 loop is CASSSSGVRKQPQHF. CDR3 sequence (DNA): TGTGCCAGCAGCTCCTCAGGGGTTCGCAAGCAGCCCCAGCATTTT. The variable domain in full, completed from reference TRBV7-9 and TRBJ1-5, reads DTGVSQNPRHKITKRGQNVTFRCDPISEHNRLYWYRQTLGQGPEFLTYFQNEAQLEKSRLLSDRFSAERPKGSFSTLEIQRTEQGDSAMYLCASSSSGVRKQPQHFGDGTRLSIL.

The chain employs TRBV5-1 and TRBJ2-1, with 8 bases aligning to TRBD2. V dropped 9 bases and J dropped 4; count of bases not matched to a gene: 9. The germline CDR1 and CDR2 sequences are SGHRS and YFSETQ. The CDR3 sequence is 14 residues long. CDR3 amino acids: CANTLAGSYNEQFF. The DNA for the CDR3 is TGCGCCAACACGTTAGCGGGAAGTTACAATGAGCAGTTCTTC.

The CDR3 region has the DNA TGCAGCGTTTCCGGGTCAGGGGCGCCAGATAGACAGTATTTT. As protein: CSVSGSGAPDRQYF. V is TRBV29-1 and J is TRBJ2-3, with TRBD1 as a possible D gene (6 bases). With 5 bases removed from V and 12 bases from J, the gap between germline ends came to 24 bases. This CDR3 contains 14 residues. Per germline, CDR1 SQVTM and CDR2 ANQGSEA.

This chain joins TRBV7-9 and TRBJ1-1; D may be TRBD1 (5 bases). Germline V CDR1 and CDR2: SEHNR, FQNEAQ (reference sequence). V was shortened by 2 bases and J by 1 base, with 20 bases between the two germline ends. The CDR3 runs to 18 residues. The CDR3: CASSLCQLCPGPNTEAFF. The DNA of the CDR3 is TGTGCCAGCAGCTTATGCCAACTCTGTCCGGGACCGAACACTGAAGCTTTCTTT.

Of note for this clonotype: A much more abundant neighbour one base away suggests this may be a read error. CDR3 loop: CASSSRAQTYEQYF. As DNA, the CDR3 is TGCGCCAGCAGCAGCCGGGCCCAGACCTACGAGCAGTACTTC. The genes are TRBV5-1 and TRBJ2-7; D gene uncertain. Germline V gives CDR1 SGHRS, CDR2 YFSETQ. The CDR3 totals 14 residues. Trimming took off 4 bases at V and 2 bases at J, with 13 bases between the two ends.

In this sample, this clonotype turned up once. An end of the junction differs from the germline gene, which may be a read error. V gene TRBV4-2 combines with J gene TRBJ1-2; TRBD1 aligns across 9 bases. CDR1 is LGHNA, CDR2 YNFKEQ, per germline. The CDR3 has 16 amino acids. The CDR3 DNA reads TGTGCCAACAGCCAACCCGGACAGGGGTTTTCGGATGGCTGCACCTTC. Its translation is CANSQPGQGFSDGCTF.

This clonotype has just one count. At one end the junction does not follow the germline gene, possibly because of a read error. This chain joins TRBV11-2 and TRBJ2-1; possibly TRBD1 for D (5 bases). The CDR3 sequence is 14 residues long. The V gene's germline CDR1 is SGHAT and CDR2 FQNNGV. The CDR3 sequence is CASSIGVLSYEQFF. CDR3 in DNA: TGTGCCAGCAGCATAGGGGTATTGAGCTATGAACAGTTCTTC.

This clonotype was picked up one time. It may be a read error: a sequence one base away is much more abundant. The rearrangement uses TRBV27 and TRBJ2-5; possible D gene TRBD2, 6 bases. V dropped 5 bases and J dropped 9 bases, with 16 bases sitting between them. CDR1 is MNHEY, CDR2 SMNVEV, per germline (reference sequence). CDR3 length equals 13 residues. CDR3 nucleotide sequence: TGTGCCAGCAGTCCGTTCCCCCGGGAGCCCCAGTACTTC. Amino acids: CASSPFPREPQYF.

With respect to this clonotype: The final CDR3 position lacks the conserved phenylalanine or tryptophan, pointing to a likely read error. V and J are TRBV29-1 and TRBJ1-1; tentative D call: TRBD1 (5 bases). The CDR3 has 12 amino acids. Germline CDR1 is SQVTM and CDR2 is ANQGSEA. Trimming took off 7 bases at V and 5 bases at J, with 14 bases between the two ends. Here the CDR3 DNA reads TGCAGCGCCATCGGACATGGGACTGAAGCTTTCTCT. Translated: CSAIGHGTEAFS.

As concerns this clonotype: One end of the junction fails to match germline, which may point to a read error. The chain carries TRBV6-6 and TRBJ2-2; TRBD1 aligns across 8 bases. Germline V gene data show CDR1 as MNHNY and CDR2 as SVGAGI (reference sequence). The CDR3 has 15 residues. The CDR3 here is CPSSSLTGVSWELFF. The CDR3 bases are TGTCCCAGCAGTTCCCTGACAGGGGTTTCCTGGGAGCTGTTTTTT.

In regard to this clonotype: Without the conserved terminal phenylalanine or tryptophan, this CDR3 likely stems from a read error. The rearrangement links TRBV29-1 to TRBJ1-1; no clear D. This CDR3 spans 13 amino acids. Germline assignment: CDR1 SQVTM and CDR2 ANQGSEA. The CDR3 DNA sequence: TGCAACACTCAGAGCCAGAAGAACACTGGAGCTTTCATT. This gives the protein CNTQSQKNTGAFI.

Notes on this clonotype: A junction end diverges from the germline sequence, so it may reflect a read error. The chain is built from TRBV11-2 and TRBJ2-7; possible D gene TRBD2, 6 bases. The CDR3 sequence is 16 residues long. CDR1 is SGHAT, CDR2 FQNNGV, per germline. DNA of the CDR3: TGTGCCAGCAGCCTAGAACCTAACGGGAGCTGGGTTGAGCAGTACTTC. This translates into CASSLEPNGSWVEQYF. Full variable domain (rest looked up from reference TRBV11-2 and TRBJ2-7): EAGVAQSPRYKIIEKRQSVAFWCNPISGHATLYWYQQILGQGPKLLIQFQNNGVVDDSQLPKDRFSAERLKGVDSTLKIQPAKLEDSAVYLCASSLEPNGSWVEQYFGPGTRLTVT.

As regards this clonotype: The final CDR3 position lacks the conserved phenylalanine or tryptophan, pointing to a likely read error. The chain's CDR3 is CTSSSRTGPYGQYI. The CDR3 nucleotides are TGTACCAGCAGCTCGCGGACAGGGCCCTACGGGCAGTACATC. J is TRBJ2-7 and V is TRBV5-6; TRBD1 matches at 8 bases. The CDR3 has 14 residues. Germline CDR1 and CDR2: SGHDT and YYEEEE.

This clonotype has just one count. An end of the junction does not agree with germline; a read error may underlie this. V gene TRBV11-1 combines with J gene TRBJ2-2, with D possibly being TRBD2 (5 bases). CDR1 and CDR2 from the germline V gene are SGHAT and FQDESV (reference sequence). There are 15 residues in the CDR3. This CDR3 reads CASSLLQGNTGDLFF. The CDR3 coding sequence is TGCGCCAGCAGCTTACTACAAGGAAATACCGGGGATCTGTTTTTT.

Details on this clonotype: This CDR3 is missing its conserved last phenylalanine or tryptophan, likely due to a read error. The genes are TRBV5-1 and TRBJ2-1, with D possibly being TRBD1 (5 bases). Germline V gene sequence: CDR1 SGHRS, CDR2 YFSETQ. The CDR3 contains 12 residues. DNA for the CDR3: TGCACCAGCAGCTTGGTCAGGGCCGAGCAGTTCCTC. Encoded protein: CTSSLVRAEQFL.

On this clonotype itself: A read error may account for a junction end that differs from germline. The CDR3 DNA sequence: TGCGCCAGAAGCTCAAGGACCGGGAACGTGAACACTGAAGCTTTCTTT. It codes for CARSSRTGNVNTEAFF. The chain couples TRBV5-1 to TRBJ1-1; D uncertain. The CDR3 runs to 16 residues. In germline, CDR1 is SGHRS, CDR2 YFSETQ.

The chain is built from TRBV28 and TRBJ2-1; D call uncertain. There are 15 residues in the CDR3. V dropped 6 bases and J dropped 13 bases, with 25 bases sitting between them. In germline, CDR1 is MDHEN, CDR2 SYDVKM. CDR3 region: CASRLISGSYNKQFF. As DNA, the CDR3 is TGTGCCAGCAGACTAATCTCGGGCTCCTACAATAAACAGTTCTTC.

CDR3 in DNA: TGCGCCAGCAGCCGATATTCCGGAACCTCGAATGAGCAGTTCTTC. Protein: CASSRYSGTSNEQFF. The rearrangement uses TRBV10-2 and TRBJ2-1; D gene uncertain. The V gene lost 6 bases and the J gene lost 7 bases, with 19 bases spanning the gap. Germline values: CDR1 WSHSY, CDR2 SAAADI. CDR3 length: 15 residues.

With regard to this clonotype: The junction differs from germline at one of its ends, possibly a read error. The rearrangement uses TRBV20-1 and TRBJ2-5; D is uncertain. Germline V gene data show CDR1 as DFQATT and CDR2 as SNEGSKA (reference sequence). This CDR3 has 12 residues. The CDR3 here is CSGRPNQETQYF. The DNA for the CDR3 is TGCAGTGGTAGACCGAACCAAGAGACCCAGTACTTC.

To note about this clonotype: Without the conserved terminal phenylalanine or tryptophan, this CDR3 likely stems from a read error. The CDR3 DNA follows: TGCAGGGTTATCGAAAACACTGAAGCTTTCATT. Amino acid sequence: CRVIENTEAFI. This chain uses TRBV29-1 with TRBJ1-1; D ambiguous. Germline V gene lookup returns CDR1 SQVTM and CDR2 ANQGSEA. The CDR3 length is 11 residues.

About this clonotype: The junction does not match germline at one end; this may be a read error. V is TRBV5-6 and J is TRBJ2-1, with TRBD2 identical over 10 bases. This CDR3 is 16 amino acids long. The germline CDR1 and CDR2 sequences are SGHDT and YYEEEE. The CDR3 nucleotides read TGTACCAGCAGCCCGACTGGGAGCGGGAGGGACAATGAGCAGTTCTTC. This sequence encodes CTSSPTGSGRDNEQFF.

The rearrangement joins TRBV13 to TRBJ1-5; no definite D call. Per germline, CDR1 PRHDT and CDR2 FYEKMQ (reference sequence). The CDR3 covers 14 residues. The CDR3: CVTSLGGSHQPQHF. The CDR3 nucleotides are TGTGTCACCAGCTTAGGAGGGTCTCATCAGCCCCAGCATTTT.

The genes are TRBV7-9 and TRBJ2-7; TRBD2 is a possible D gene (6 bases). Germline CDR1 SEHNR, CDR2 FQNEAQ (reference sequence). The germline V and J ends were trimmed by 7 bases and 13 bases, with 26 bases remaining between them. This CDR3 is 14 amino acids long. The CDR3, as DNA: TGTGCCAGCAATAAGGACTTGGAGGGTCGCGGGCAATACTTC. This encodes CASNKDLEGRGQYF.

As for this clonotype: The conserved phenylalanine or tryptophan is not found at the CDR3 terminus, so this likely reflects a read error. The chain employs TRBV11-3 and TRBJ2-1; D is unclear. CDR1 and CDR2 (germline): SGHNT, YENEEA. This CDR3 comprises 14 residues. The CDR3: CASSLGVSNNKQFL. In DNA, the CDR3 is TGTGCCAGCAGCTTAGGCGTCTCGAACAATAAGCAGTTCCTA.

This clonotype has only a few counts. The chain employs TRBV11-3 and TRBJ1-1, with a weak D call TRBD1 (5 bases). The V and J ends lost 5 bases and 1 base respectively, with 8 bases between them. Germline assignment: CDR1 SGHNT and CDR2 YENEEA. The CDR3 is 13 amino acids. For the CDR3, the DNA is TGTGCCAGCAGCATCACAGGGAACACTGAAGCTTTCTTT. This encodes CASSITGNTEAFF.